These T cell receptor beta chains were read from a single sample in a study of cytomegalovirus exposure and HLA in healthy donors. Libraries were prepared by immunoSEQ multiplex PCR; TCRdb keeps only in-frame clonotypes and omits some of them. The data show roughly 200,000 clones, roughly 90% seen once. The material sequenced was PBMCs. Every receptor here comes from a boy aged 2-15 years in good health and CMV-seronegative. Both conserved end residues are part of each CDR3. A D gene is named only where the DNA matches it firmly. Clone size appears in some rows only: once, few, many, or a class for an expanded clone.

v_gene: TRBV11-3; j_gene: TRBJ1-1; d_gene: TRBD1; abundance: .; CDR3nt: TGTGCCAGCAGCTTACAGGGGGAGTCAACTGAAGCTTTCTTT; CDR3aa: CASSLQGESTEAFF
v_gene: TRBV30; j_gene: TRBJ1-1; d_gene: .; abundance: .; CDR3nt: TGTGCCTGGAGTGGACACAATAAAGACAGGATACTCTTTCCGTACGCTGAAGCTTTCTTT; CDR3aa: CAWSGHNKDRILFPYAEAFF
v_gene: TRBV6-1; j_gene: TRBJ1-6; d_gene: .; abundance: .; CDR3nt: TGTGCCAGCAGTGAGGGGTTAAGTTCAGGGTTCGCACCCCTCCACTTT; CDR3aa: CASSEGLSSGFAPLHF
v_gene: TRBV7-8; j_gene: TRBJ2-7; d_gene: TRBD2; abundance: .; CDR3nt: TGTGCCAGCAGCGCACGGGGGCTAGCGGGGTACGAGCAGTACTTC; CDR3aa: CASSARGLAGYEQYF
v_gene: TRBV7-9; j_gene: TRBJ2-7; d_gene: .; abundance: .; CDR3nt: TGTTCCAGCAGCGCACTAGTTCCCTACGAGCAGTACTTC; CDR3aa: CSSSALVPYEQYF
v_gene: TRBV27; j_gene: TRBJ2-7; d_gene: .; abundance: .; CDR3nt: TGTGCCAGCAGTCTTTACGCAGGGATTTCCTACGAGCAGTACTTC; CDR3aa: CASSLYAGISYEQYF
v_gene: TRBV27; j_gene: TRBJ2-1; d_gene: TRBD2; abundance: .; CDR3nt: TGTGCCAGCAGACGTTACCCTCAGCGGGGGAGCTCCTACAATGAGCAGTTCTTC; CDR3aa: CASRRYPQRGSSYNEQFF
v_gene: TRBV9; j_gene: TRBJ2-7; d_gene: TRBD1; abundance: .; CDR3nt: TGTGCCAGCAGCGTAGGAGGGACAGGGTCCTACGAGCAGTACTTC; CDR3aa: CASSVGGTGSYEQYF
v_gene: TRBV5-1; j_gene: TRBJ2-3; d_gene: TRBD2; abundance: .; CDR3nt: TGCGCCAGCAAAACTAGCGGGAGTACCGATACGCAGTATTTT; CDR3aa: CASKTSGSTDTQYF
v_gene: TRBV7-2; j_gene: TRBJ1-1; d_gene: TRBD1; abundance: .; CDR3nt: TGTGCCAGCAGCCTTCGACAGGGGATGAACACTGAAGCTTTCTTT; CDR3aa: CASSLRQGMNTEAFF
v_gene: TRBV7-3; j_gene: TRBJ2-7; d_gene: .; abundance: .; CDR3nt: TGTGCCAGCAGCCTCTTTCCTATACACCCGCCGACCAGGGTTAGCTACGAGCAGTACTTC; CDR3aa: CASSLFPIHPPTRVSYEQYF
v_gene: TRBV7-2; j_gene: TRBJ1-1; d_gene: .; abundance: .; CDR3nt: TGTGCCAGCAGCCTCCAGGTCGGGAGACCTGAAGCTTTCTTT; CDR3aa: CASSLQVGRPEAFF
v_gene: TRBV19; j_gene: TRBJ2-7; d_gene: TRBD1; abundance: .; CDR3nt: TGTGCCCGGAGGGGGGGACAGGGGGCACTGGAGCAGTACTTC; CDR3aa: CARRGGQGALEQYF
v_gene: TRBV15; j_gene: TRBJ1-1; d_gene: .; abundance: .; CDR3nt: TGTGCCACCAGCAGACCTGTCGCCACAGGGTGGGCCGAAGCTTTCTTT; CDR3aa: CATSRPVATGWAEAFF
v_gene: TRBV30; j_gene: TRBJ1-3; d_gene: TRBD1; abundance: .; CDR3nt: TGTGCCTGGGGGACGGGGACAGCCGGAAACACCATATATTTT; CDR3aa: CAWGTGTAGNTIYF
v_gene: TRBV7-9; j_gene: TRBJ2-5; d_gene: TRBD2; abundance: .; CDR3nt: TGTGCCAGCAGCTTGAAATCGGGACTAGCGCCGGAGACCCAGTACTTC; CDR3aa: CASSLKSGLAPETQYF
v_gene: TRBV6-4; j_gene: TRBJ2-2; d_gene: TRBD2; abundance: .; CDR3nt: TGTGCCAGCCCCCGGAGGCTAGCGGGGGTTAATGGCGGGGAGCTGTTTTTT; CDR3aa: CASPRRLAGVNGGELFF
v_gene: TRBV27; j_gene: TRBJ2-2; d_gene: TRBD2; abundance: once; CDR3nt: TGTGCCAGCAGTCTACTAGCGGTTGCGAACACCGGGGAGCTGTTTTTT; CDR3aa: CASSLLAVANTGELFF
v_gene: TRBV28; j_gene: TRBJ2-1; d_gene: TRBD2; abundance: .; CDR3nt: TGTGCCAGCAGCCGCCCGGGACTAGCGGGGGGTGCCTGGGCCTACAATGAGCAGTTCTTC; CDR3aa: CASSRPGLAGGAWAYNEQFF
v_gene: TRBV30; j_gene: TRBJ1-6; d_gene: .; abundance: .; CDR3nt: TGTGCCTGGAGTGTAGATAGCAGCTCCTATAATTCCCCCCTCCACTTT; CDR3aa: CAWSVDSSSYNSPLHF
v_gene: TRBV18; j_gene: TRBJ1-3; d_gene: .; abundance: .; CDR3nt: TGTGCCAGCTCACGACCGGGGGGTTCCGTCTCTGGAAACACCATATATTTT; CDR3aa: CASSRPGGSVSGNTIYF
v_gene: TRBV7-9; j_gene: TRBJ1-1; d_gene: .; abundance: few; CDR3nt: TGTGCCATTCCTACCGGGGGGAACACTGAAGCTTTCTTT; CDR3aa: CAIPTGGNTEAFF
v_gene: TRBV19; j_gene: TRBJ2-2; d_gene: .; abundance: .; CDR3nt: TGTGCCAGTAGTACTCTTAGTCCCACCGGGGAGCTGTTTTTT; CDR3aa: CASSTLSPTGELFF
v_gene: TRBV5-1; j_gene: TRBJ2-4; d_gene: TRBD2; abundance: .; CDR3nt: TGCGCCAGCAGCTTGGGCCGCGGACTAGCGGGATACGAAAACATTCAGTACTTC; CDR3aa: CASSLGRGLAGYENIQYF
v_gene: TRBV7-9; j_gene: TRBJ2-1; d_gene: TRBD2; abundance: .; CDR3nt: TGTGCCAGCAGAGCGGCTAGCGGATACAATGAGCAGTTCTTC; CDR3aa: CASRAASGYNEQFF
v_gene: TRBV9; j_gene: TRBJ1-1; d_gene: .; abundance: .; CDR3nt: TGTGCCAGCAGCGTTGGAGGGTGGACTGAAGCTTTCTTT; CDR3aa: CASSVGGWTEAFF
v_gene: TRBV6-1; j_gene: TRBJ1-5; d_gene: .; abundance: .; CDR3nt: TGTGCCAGTGCCCCCCTAAATCAGCCCCAGCATTTT; CDR3aa: CASAPLNQPQHF
v_gene: TRBV16; j_gene: TRBJ1-5; d_gene: .; abundance: .; CDR3nt: TGTGCCAGCAGCCAGGGAGAGAGCAATCAGCCCCAGCATTTT; CDR3aa: CASSQGESNQPQHF
v_gene: TRBV30; j_gene: TRBJ2-7; d_gene: .; abundance: .; CDR3nt: TGTGCCTGGAGTGTACCGGGCGGGGTTAATACGGGGGAGCAGTACTTC; CDR3aa: CAWSVPGGVNTGEQYF
v_gene: TRBV14; j_gene: TRBJ1-1; d_gene: TRBD1; abundance: .; CDR3nt: TGTGCCAGCAGCCCACGACAGGGCGGGGTTGGCGCTTTCTTT; CDR3aa: CASSPRQGGVGAFF
v_gene: TRBV2; j_gene: TRBJ1-6; d_gene: TRBD1; abundance: once; CDR3nt: TGTGCCAGTATTACAGGGACAGGAAGGAACTCACCCCTCCACTTT; CDR3aa: CASITGTGRNSPLHF
v_gene: TRBV6-1; j_gene: TRBJ1-2; d_gene: TRBD1; abundance: .; CDR3nt: TGTGCCAGCAGTGAATCTACAGGGGGCGGCTACACCTTC; CDR3aa: CASSESTGGGYTF
v_gene: TRBV7-9; j_gene: TRBJ2-5; d_gene: .; abundance: .; CDR3nt: TGTGCCAGCAGCTTAGCGCGGGCAGTGAGTAAAGAGACCCAGTACTTC; CDR3aa: CASSLARAVSKETQYF
v_gene: TRBV6-5; j_gene: TRBJ1-2; d_gene: .; abundance: once; CDR3nt: TGTGCCAGCAGTTCTTCAGGGTATGGCTACACCTTC; CDR3aa: CASSSSGYGYTF
v_gene: TRBV6-1; j_gene: TRBJ2-2; d_gene: .; abundance: .; CDR3nt: TGTGCCAGCAGGGCCCCGGCAGGGCCCGGGGAGCTGTTTTTT; CDR3aa: CASRAPAGPGELFF
v_gene: TRBV6-7; j_gene: TRBJ1-5; d_gene: .; abundance: .; CDR3nt: TGTGCCAGCAGTTACTCGCCGAGGAAGCATCAGCCCCAGCATTTT; CDR3aa: CASSYSPRKHQPQHF
v_gene: TRBV7-2; j_gene: TRBJ2-2; d_gene: .; abundance: .; CDR3nt: TGTGCCAGCAGCTTAGCCTCCGGGGTCCAAGCCGGGGAGCTGTTTTTT; CDR3aa: CASSLASGVQAGELFF
v_gene: TRBV29-1; j_gene: TRBJ1-1; d_gene: TRBD1; abundance: .; CDR3nt: TGCAGCGCAGGGGGAACAGGGGACACTGAAGCTTTCTTT; CDR3aa: CSAGGTGDTEAFF
v_gene: TRBV18; j_gene: TRBJ2-1; d_gene: TRBD1; abundance: .; CDR3nt: TGTGCCAGCTCACCCGCGACAGGGGTTTACAATGAGCAGTTCTTC; CDR3aa: CASSPATGVYNEQFF
v_gene: TRBV9; j_gene: TRBJ1-1; d_gene: .; abundance: .; CDR3nt: TGTGCCAGCATCCTACCTGTGAACACTGAAGCTTTCTTT; CDR3aa: CASILPVNTEAFF
v_gene: TRBV9; j_gene: TRBJ2-3; d_gene: .; abundance: .; CDR3nt: TGTGCCAGCGCCCGGGCTAGCGTCTCAGATACGCAGTATTTT; CDR3aa: CASARASVSDTQYF
v_gene: TRBV28; j_gene: TRBJ2-7; d_gene: .; abundance: .; CDR3nt: TGTGCCAGCAGTTTGTCTGGGGGCAACGAGCAGTACTTC; CDR3aa: CASSLSGGNEQYF
v_gene: TRBV5-1; j_gene: TRBJ2-3; d_gene: .; abundance: .; CDR3nt: TGCGCCAGCAGAGACAACGGGAGCCCCACAGATACGCAGTATTTT; CDR3aa: CASRDNGSPTDTQYF
v_gene: TRBV2; j_gene: TRBJ2-5; d_gene: TRBD1; abundance: .; CDR3nt: TGTGCCAGCAGCTATACAGGGGGCGTAGAGACCCAGTACTTC; CDR3aa: CASSYTGGVETQYF
v_gene: TRBV2; j_gene: TRBJ2-2; d_gene: .; abundance: .; CDR3nt: TGTGCCAGCAGGGTCGGGACCGGGGAGCTGTTTTTT; CDR3aa: CASRVGTGELFF
v_gene: TRBV6-6; j_gene: TRBJ2-4; d_gene: TRBD2; abundance: .; CDR3nt: TGTGCCAGCAGTTTTTTAGCGGGGGGGGAAAACATTCAGTACTTC; CDR3aa: CASSFLAGGENIQYF